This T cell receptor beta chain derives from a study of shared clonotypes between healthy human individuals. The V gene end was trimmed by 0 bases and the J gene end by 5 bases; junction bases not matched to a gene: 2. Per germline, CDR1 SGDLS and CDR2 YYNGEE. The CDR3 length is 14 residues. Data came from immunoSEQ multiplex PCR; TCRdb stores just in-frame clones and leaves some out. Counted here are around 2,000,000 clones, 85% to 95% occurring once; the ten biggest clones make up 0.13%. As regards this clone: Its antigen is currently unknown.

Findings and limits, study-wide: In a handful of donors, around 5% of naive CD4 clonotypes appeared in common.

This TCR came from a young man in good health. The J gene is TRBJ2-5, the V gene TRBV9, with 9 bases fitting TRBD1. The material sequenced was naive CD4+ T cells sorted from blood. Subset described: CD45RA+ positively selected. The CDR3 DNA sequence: TGTGCCAGCAGCGTAGGGGGGACAGGGGAGACCCAGTACTTC. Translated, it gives CASSVGGTGETQYF.